This TCR beta chain derives from a study of Graves' ophthalmopathy and Graves' hyperthyroidism. Study-level points and caveats: A roughly 80% specificity and nearly 90% sensitivity were achieved by a 13-signature model that separated ophthalmopathy from stable hyperthyroidism. Ophthalmopathy progression was predicted by the model at less than 71% sensitivity and 72% to 75% specificity. Most thyroid clonotypes with frequency above 0.001 were detected in blood too.

The germline gives CDR1 MNHNS, CDR2 SASEGT. The CDR3 is 13 amino acids. The trim removed 6 bases at V and 4 bases at J, leaving 4 bases unmatched. The sample holds many counts of this clonotype. Its specificity is not known. Aged 18 to 65, hyperthyroidism patients had been newly diagnosed, with under 2 months' duration. The authors amplified TCR beta CDR3 regions, and they did so from RNA transcripts for repertoire sequencing. First-round RT-PCR relied on HTBI primers, and a second-round multiplex PCR came next. TCRdb re-derived calls from the multiplex PCR reads in MiXCR, one entry per CDR3 protein. The sample holds a few hundred thousand distinct CDR3 sequences, 15% seen once.

The sequenced material came from peripheral blood. The clonotype was recovered from a woman under 30 with stable Graves' hyperthyroidism. The V gene is TRBV6-1, the J gene TRBJ1-1; 8 positions agree with TRBD1. CDR3 region: CASRMGQVTEAFF. The CDR3 nucleotides are TGTGCCAGCAGAATGGGACAGGTCACTGAAGCTTTCTTT.